The 13 T cell receptor beta chains given below trace back to one sample, sequenced in a study of CD8 T cells in ankylosing spondylitis. Notes on the study in general: A TCR beta motif made of 7 to 9 highly homologous variants seemed typical of ankylosing spondylitis blood.

These receptors lack a known antigen. TCRdb used MiXCR to reprocess the 5' RACE reads, holding one entry per CDR3 protein. Among hundreds of thousands of distinct CDR3 sequences, 12% were seen once, and the ten largest hold approximately 0.5%. Sequencing was performed on blood, either unsorted or a sorted T cell fraction (not recorded which). Receptor source: a male donor with ankylosing spondylitis.

CDR3 DNA sequence: TGTGCCAGCAGCCCCCCCGCCGCTGGAAGGCAGTATTTT. Translation: CASSPPAAGRQYF. The chain joins TRBV28 to TRBJ2-3; D unclear. Germline CDR1 and CDR2: MDHEN and SYDVKM. The CDR3 has 13 amino acids. The ends were cut back, 6 bases at V and 11 bases at J, with 18 bases in the middle.

The CDR3 region is CASSVRTGTWTDTQYF. The CDR3 nucleotides are TGTGCCAGCAGCGTACGGACGGGGACTTGGACAGATACGCAGTATTTT. V and J are TRBV9 and TRBJ2-3; D is perhaps TRBD2 (6 bases). The CDR3 totals 16 residues. V lost 1 base to trimming and J lost 3 bases, with 15 bases between them. From germline, CDR1 is SGDLS and CDR2 YYNGEE.

This clonotype was seen a few times. The rearrangement links TRBV5-5 to TRBJ2-1, with a weak D call TRBD1 (6 bases). The CDR3 sequence is 13 residues long. V was pared by 2 bases and J by 7 bases, with 10 bases between. Germline lookup yields CDR1 SGHKS and CDR2 YYEKEE (reference sequence). CDR3 DNA sequence: TGTGCCAGCAGCTTCCGACAGGTAAATGAGCAGTTCTTC. Translating it yields CASSFRQVNEQFF.

This clonotype has just a few counts. The chain combines TRBV29-1 with TRBJ2-3; TRBD2 agrees at 7 bases. The germline V gene encodes CDR1 SQVTM and CDR2 ANQGSEA. The CDR3 is 17 amino acids. Trimming took 5 bases from V and 0 from J; bases not matched to a gene: 14. The CDR3 bases are TGCAGCGTTTTCCTACTTATAGCGGGCACTAGCACAGATACGCAGTATTTT. Its protein is CSVFLLIAGTSTDTQYF.

This clonotype was recorded a few times. The chain combines TRBV6-2 or TRBV6-3 with TRBJ2-7, with D unclear. V lost 7 bases and J lost 7, with 17 bases in between. The CDR3 loop spans 13 amino acids. Germline loops: CDR1 MNHEY, CDR2 SVGEGT. CDR3 coding DNA: TGTGCCAGCAATCGGGCGCCAAAGGAAGAGCAGTACTTC. Protein sequence: CASNRAPKEEQYF.

The table lists this clonotype with a few counts. The J gene is TRBJ2-5, the V gene TRBV5-6, with D hard to call. Between the trimmed V and J ends, which lost 2 bases and 7 bases, there was a span of 15 bases. Germline V CDR1 and CDR2: SGHDT, YYEEEE. The CDR3 is 14 residues long. CDR3 bases: TGTGCCAGCAGCTTTCGCAGGCCTCTTGGGACCCAGTACTTC. Residues: CASSFRRPLGTQYF.

This clonotype was detected ten times or more. The V and J genes are TRBV29-1 and TRBJ2-7; no definite D call. The CDR3 sequence is 13 residues long. Between the trimmed V and J ends, which lost 6 bases and 6 bases, there was a span of 18 bases. Germline V gene sequence: CDR1 SQVTM, CDR2 ANQGSEA. The DNA of the CDR3 is TGCAGCGTCCGAGACCCACTGGTCCCCGAGCAGTACTTC. Protein sequence: CSVRDPLVPEQYF.

Ten or more counts support this clonotype. The V and J genes are TRBV9 and TRBJ1-1, with D unclear. The germline CDR1 and CDR2 sequences are SGDLS and YYNGEE. This CDR3 contains 14 residues. Trimming left V 4 bases short and J 3 bases short, with 13 bases between. This CDR3 reads CASSNTYKDTEAFF. The CDR3 nucleotides read TGTGCCAGCAGCAACACTTATAAGGACACTGAAGCTTTCTTT.

This clonotype was seen a few times. The genes are TRBV5-1 and TRBJ2-1; no clear D. V gave up 7 bases and J gave up 6 bases, with 17 bases separating them. Germline lookup yields CDR1 SGHRS and CDR2 YFSETQ. The CDR3 extends over 14 amino acids. CDR3 coding DNA: TGCGCCAGCGAGAGGACGACCCAGAGCAATGAGCAGTTCTTC. Translated: CASERTTQSNEQFF.

This clonotype was detected many times. The chain has TRBV7-2 and TRBJ2-7; the match to TRBD1 covers 9 bases. This CDR3 has 13 amino acids. V was clipped by 5 bases and J by 11 bases; unmatched bases: 10. Germline lookup yields CDR1 SGHTA and CDR2 FQGNSA. CDR3 sequence reads: CASSVRGQGYEYF. The CDR3 region has the DNA TGTGCCAGCAGCGTTCGGGGACAGGGTTATGAGTACTTC.

The chain recombines TRBV6-2 or TRBV6-3 with TRBJ1-5; 7 bases are shared with TRBD1. Per the germline V gene, CDR1 is MNHEY and CDR2 is SVGEGT. The CDR3 runs to 15 residues. V dropped 5 bases and J dropped 7; count of bases not matched to a gene: 11. The CDR3 coding sequence is TGTGCCAGCAGTCTTACAGGGGTGACGGGCCAGCCCCAGCATTTT. Translating it yields CASSLTGVTGQPQHF.

This clonotype appeared a few times. This chain links TRBV10-3 with TRBJ2-1; 12 bases line up with TRBD1. This CDR3 spans 15 amino acids. With V trimmed by 10 bases and J by 7 bases, 11 bases remained unmatched. Germline values: CDR1 ENHRY, CDR2 SYGVKD. CDR3 amino acids: CATYWGQGARNEQFF. In DNA, the CDR3 is TGTGCCACGTATTGGGGACAGGGGGCGCGTAATGAGCAGTTCTTC.

The J gene is TRBJ1-1, the V gene TRBV4-3; tentatively, D is TRBD1 (6 bases). The CDR3 contains 14 residues. The germline CDR1 and CDR2 sequences are LGHNA and YSLEER. Trimming left V 4 bases short and J 3 bases short, with 12 bases between. CDR3 in amino acids: CASSPQDSYTEAFF. The CDR3 coding sequence is TGCGCCAGCAGCCCCCAGGACAGTTACACTGAAGCTTTCTTT.